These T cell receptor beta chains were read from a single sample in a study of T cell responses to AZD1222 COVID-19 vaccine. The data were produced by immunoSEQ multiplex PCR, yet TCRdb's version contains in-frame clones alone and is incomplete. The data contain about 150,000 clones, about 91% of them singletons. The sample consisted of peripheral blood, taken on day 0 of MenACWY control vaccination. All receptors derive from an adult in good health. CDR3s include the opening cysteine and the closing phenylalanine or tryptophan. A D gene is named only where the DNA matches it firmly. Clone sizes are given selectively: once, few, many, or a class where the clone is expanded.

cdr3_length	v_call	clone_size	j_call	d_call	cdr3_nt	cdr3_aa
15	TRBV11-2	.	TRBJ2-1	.	TGTGCCAGCAGCCGGGAGCGGGTCATTTACAATGAGCAGTTCTTC	CASSRERVIYNEQFF
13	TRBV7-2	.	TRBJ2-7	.	TGTGCCAGCAGCTCGGACCGCCGTAGGGAGCAGTACTTC	CASSSDRRREQYF
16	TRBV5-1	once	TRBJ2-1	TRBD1	TGCGCCAGCAGCTCAGCCGGGACAGGGTCCTACAATGAGCAGTTCTTC	CASSSAGTGSYNEQFF
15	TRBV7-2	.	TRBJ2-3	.	TGTGCCAGCAGCGCCCAGGGGGGGTCCACAGATACGCAGTATTTT	CASSAQGGSTDTQYF
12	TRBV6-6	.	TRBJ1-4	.	TGTGCCAGCAGTTATCCGGGAGAAAAACTGTTTTTT	CASSYPGEKLFF
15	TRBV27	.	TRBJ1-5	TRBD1	TGTGCCAGCAGTTTAACAGGGGGGAGCAATCAGCCCCAGCATTTT	CASSLTGGSNQPQHF
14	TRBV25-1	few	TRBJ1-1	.	TGTGCCAGCAGTGTTACAGGGATGAACACTGAAGCTTTCTTT	CASSVTGMNTEAFF
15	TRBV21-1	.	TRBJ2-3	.	TGTGCCAGCAGCAAAGTAGACCTGATGGCAGATACGCAGTATTTT	CASSKVDLMADTQYF
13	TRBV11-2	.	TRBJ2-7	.	TGTGCCAGCAGCTTAGACAGAGACTACGAGCAGTACTTC	CASSLDRDYEQYF
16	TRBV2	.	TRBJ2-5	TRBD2	TGTGCCAGCGAAAAGGGAGTCGCGGGGGGGCGTGAGACCCAGTACTTC	CASEKGVAGGRETQYF
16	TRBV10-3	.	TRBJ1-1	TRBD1	TGTGCCACATGGCTAGGGACAGGGGACGAAGACACTGAAGCTTTCTTT	CATWLGTGDEDTEAFF
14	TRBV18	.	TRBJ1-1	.	TGTGCCAGCTCACTGTCGGAATTGAACACTGAAGCTTTCTTT	CASSLSELNTEAFF
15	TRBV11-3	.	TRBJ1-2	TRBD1	TGTGCCAGCAGCTCTTACCGGGACAGGGACAATGGCTACACCTTC	CASSSYRDRDNGYTF
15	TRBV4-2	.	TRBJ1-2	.	TGTGCCAGCAGCCAAGGTCGGACGGCGGGATATGGCTACACCTTC	CASSQGRTAGYGYTF
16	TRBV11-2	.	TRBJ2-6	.	TGTGCCAGCTTCGACAGGGACTACTCTGGGGCCAACGTCCTGACTTTC	CASFDRDYSGANVLTF
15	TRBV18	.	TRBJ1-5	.	TGTGCCAGCTCACCAAATCAAGGGTACAATCAGCCCCAGCATTTT	CASSPNQGYNQPQHF
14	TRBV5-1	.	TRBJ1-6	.	TGCGCCAGCAGCTTGGGATGGGAGCATTCACCCCTCCACTTT	CASSLGWEHSPLHF
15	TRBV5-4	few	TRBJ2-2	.	TGTGCCAGCAGCCTGCTGGGTACGAACACCGGGGAGCTGTTTTTT	CASSLLGTNTGELFF
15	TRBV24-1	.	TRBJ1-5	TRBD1	TGTGCCACCAGTGATGACAGGGTGAGCAATCAGCCCCAGCATTTT	CATSDDRVSNQPQHF
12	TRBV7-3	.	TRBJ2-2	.	TGTGCCAGCAGCCAGGCGGGCGGGGAGCTGTTTTTT	CASSQAGGELFF
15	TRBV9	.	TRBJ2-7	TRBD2	TGTGCCAGCAGCGTAGGAGTTGGCGGGAGCTACGAGCAGTACTTC	CASSVGVGGSYEQYF
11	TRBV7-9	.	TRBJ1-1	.	TGTGCCAGCAGTCAGACAGCTGAAGCTTTCTTT	CASSQTAEAFF
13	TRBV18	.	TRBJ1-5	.	TGTGCCAGCTCACCGGACAGTCATCAGCCCCAGCATTTT	CASSPDSHQPQHF
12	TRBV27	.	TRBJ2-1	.	TGTGCCAGCAGTTTATGGGGGAATGAGCAGTTCTTC	CASSLWGNEQFF
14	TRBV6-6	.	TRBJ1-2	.	TGTGCCAGCAGTTACATTGGAAGAGACTATGGCTACACCTTC	CASSYIGRDYGYTF
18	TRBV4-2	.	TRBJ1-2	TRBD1	TGTGCCAGCAGCCAAGATAGATCCCAGGGGGCGAGGGTCGGTGGCTACACCTTC	CASSQDRSQGARVGGYTF
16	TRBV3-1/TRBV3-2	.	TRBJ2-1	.	TGTGCCAGCAGCCATTCAGCCGGCGGGGTTTACAATGAGCAGTTCTTC	CASSHSAGGVYNEQFF
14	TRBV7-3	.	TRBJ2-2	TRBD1	TGTGCCAGCAGCTTGGACAGGGGATACGGGGAGCTGTTTTTT	CASSLDRGYGELFF
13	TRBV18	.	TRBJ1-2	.	TGTGCCAGCTCACTGGAGCTGAACTATGGCTACACCTTC	CASSLELNYGYTF
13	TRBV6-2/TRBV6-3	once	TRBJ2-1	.	TGTGCCAGCAGCCCTAGACTCGCCAATGAGCAGTTCTTC	CASSPRLANEQFF
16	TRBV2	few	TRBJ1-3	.	TGTGCCAGCAGTGATTCTGCCAGGGATCTAGGAAACACCATATATTTT	CASSDSARDLGNTIYF
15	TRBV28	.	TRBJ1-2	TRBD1	TGTGCCAGCAGTCCGACAGGGCTAACTAACTATGGCTACACCTTC	CASSPTGLTNYGYTF
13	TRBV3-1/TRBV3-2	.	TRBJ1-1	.	TGTGCCAGCACCCCAATCGGGGGGACTGAAGCTTTCTTT	CASTPIGGTEAFF
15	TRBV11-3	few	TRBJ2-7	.	TGTGCCAGCAGCTTTTACGGAGGGAGCGCCTACGAGCAGTACTTC	CASSFYGGSAYEQYF
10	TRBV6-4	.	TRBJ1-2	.	TGTTCCCGGCCGAGGGTTAACTACACCTTC	CSRPRVNYTF
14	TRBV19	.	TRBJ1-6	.	TGTGCCAGTAGTTTCCAGGGTGGAGGTTCACCCCTCCACTTT	CASSFQGGGSPLHF
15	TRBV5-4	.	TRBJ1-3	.	TGTGCCAGCAGCACTAAGGGGAACTCTGGAAACACCATATATTTT	CASSTKGNSGNTIYF
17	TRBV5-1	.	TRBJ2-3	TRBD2	TGCGCCAGCAGCTTGGGGGGACTAGCGGGAGCAGGGGATACGCAGTATTTT	CASSLGGLAGAGDTQYF
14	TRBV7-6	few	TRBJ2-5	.	TGTGCCAGCAGCTCCCTAACGGGGGTAAAGACCCAGTACTTC	CASSSLTGVKTQYF